This record covers a single TCR beta chain. The antigen this receptor binds is unknown. No base-level quality is on record; no much larger clone is a single base apart. This entry is derived from a study of cytomegalovirus exposure and HLA in healthy donors (dated 2017 in TCRdb). Describing the broader study: According to an earlier analysis of around 600 of the donors, roughly 180 million T cells yielded 100 million or so unique TCR beta sequences and 276 Gb of sequence data. The number of donors typed differed by locus, with about 629-630 for A, B, C, DRB1 and DQB1, over 500 for DQA1, some 570 for DPA1, and approximately 470 for DPB1. Using immunosequencing, the study profiled T cell repertoires from 500 to 800 subjects and related those repertoires to cytomegalovirus serostatus. In a later genetic analysis, genome-wide SNP genotypes for about 55% of the roughly 700 donors were used, and that subset was treated as a discovery cohort. The study combined high-throughput TCR immunosequencing, statistical association of individual TCRs with disease status, and machine learning to predict cytomegalovirus infection status. Because of strong linkage in the cohort, four to six DR-DQ haplotypes were treated as single units for association and clustering. The aim of the study was to test whether cataloging public T cell receptors could identify signatures of past pathogen exposure. Every discovery cohort repertoire had been produced on one sequencing platform. Across 300 to 500 genotyped donors of the cohort, an average of roughly 230,000 unique TCR beta nucleotide sequences per donor were sequenced, and roughly 17% of those sequences were non-productive. Among the roughly 390 genotyped donors, approximately 82% belonged to the genetic ancestry cluster associated with self-reported Caucasian donors. Alongside the repertoire data, information on donor age, sex, ethnicity and CMV serostatus was compiled. Along with the roughly 670-subject first cohort, a separate validation cohort of over a hundred different subjects was used. To decide whether each TCR beta V gene segment behaved as functional or pseudogenic, an earlier analysis of some 570 of the donors relied on high-throughput TCR beta sequencing. Rather than drawing on any new phenotypic data, the later analysis identified candidate immune exposures from TCR beta sequences and the way those sequences occurred across donors. Approximately 300 gigabases of sequencing data and about 92 million unique TCR sequences made up an early release that covered several hundred HLA-typed donors. To study patterns of TCR occurrence, a later analysis re-analyzed previously published TCR beta repertoires from more than 550 donors and added high-resolution HLA genotyping. Class I and class II HLA loci were covered by the typing at four-digit resolution.

Preparation of the library involved the immunoSEQ multiplex PCR assay. For the multiplex PCR, a mixture combining 60 forward primers for TCR Vbeta segments and 13 reverse primers for TCR Jbeta segments was used. A multiplex PCR assay on genomic DNA amplified the CDR3 region of rearranged TCR beta genes. The amplified TCR beta libraries were sequenced on the Illumina HiSeq System as 87-base-pair reads. The original methods were these. In a later analysis, tens of millions of unique TCR beta chains were counted across the roughly 610 repertoires, and about 9.9 million of these chains were shared by at least two donors. A nearest-neighbor algorithm error-corrected the raw reads and collapsed the reads into unique sequences, merging closely related sequences to remove PCR and sequencing errors. To assign V, D and J gene segments, CDR3 sequences were aligned to IMGT reference sequences. For a sequence to be retained, a match of at least six nucleotides to both a V gene segment and a J gene segment was required. A rearrangement counted as productive if the CDR3 had no stop codons and remained in frame with V and J, and every other rearrangement counted as non-productive. CDR3 was defined according to IMGT convention as the region running from the second conserved V-encoded cysteine to the conserved J-encoded phenylalanine. In an earlier analysis of some 550 of the donors, sequences lacking an unambiguous match to a single V gene segment were excluded. In an earlier analysis of 587 of the donors, a V segment was called functional when productive rearrangements were above 56.7%, and segregating when the standard deviation between donors exceeded 5%. A statistical classification framework was built for diagnosing cytomegalovirus status from the catalog of TCR beta chain sequences. In a later analysis, V and J genes were assigned by comparing TCR nucleotide sequences against IMGT/GENE-DB human TR gene sequences. In a later analysis, CDR3 sequences and most-parsimonious VDJ recombination scenarios were assigned using the TCRdist pipeline. A later analysis defined each TCR beta chain by its CDR3 amino acid sequence plus V-gene family, and excluded reads lacking a unique V-gene family. In a later analysis, nearly 600 highly shared, low-generation-probability nucleotide sequences were removed to address suspected cross-contamination and a sequencing artifact. A later analysis calculated a clonal expansion index for each public chain from normalized within-repertoire ranks of inferred template counts. A later analysis computed generation probabilities with a VDJ recombination model fitted to out-of-frame rearrangements, and checked the results against IGoR. In a later analysis, TCR-TCR, TCR-HLA and TCR-CMV co-occurrence was scored with hypergeometric tests, and a repertoire-size bias correction was applied to TCR pairs. To estimate false discovery rates, a later analysis permuted the HLA or CMV assignments 20 times. A later analysis grouped co-occurring TCRs with DBSCAN, adding TCRdist sequence similarity when clustering within HLA-allele-positive subsets. Repertoires with fewer than 30,000 or more than 120,000 public chains were left out of co-occurrence clustering, as were five repertoires with anomalous nucleotide sharing. In TCRdb, the immuneACCESS table is reduced to in-frame sequences with V and J assigned. These tables do not hold every clone; where another copy was compared, an unresolved V gene accounts for under half, and the others remain unexplained. The V and J calls and clone size were taken over from that table, and D and trimming were inferred from the DNA. The sample profile shows 100,000 to 150,000 clones; around 79% of them were found once. The ten largest make up 1.3% of the sample.

The CDR3, cysteine through phenylalanine, is 13 amino acids long. Only CDR3 DNA remains: 39 bases, in frame from the first base. In the germline V gene, CDR1 corresponds to ENHRY and CDR2 to SYGVKD. From V the trimming removes 10 bases and from J it removes 4 bases, while the gene matches leave 6 bases of the junction unaccounted for. The cohort was made up of several hundred healthy bone marrow donors. All cohort members were sampled while nominally healthy, although unrecorded immune exposures were likely present. The donor was CMV seronegative and belonged to the group of around 400 seronegative cohort members. A peripheral blood sample was collected from each donor, and TCR beta sequencing was performed on peripheral blood mononuclear cells. Genomic DNA extraction from the blood cell samples was performed with the Qiagen DNeasy Blood Extraction Kit. The investigation overall reported the following: When HLA alleles, especially DR and DQ, strongly co-occurred, TCR associations were difficult to assign to individual alleles. Only TCR beta chains were sequenced in this cohort, and the absence of alpha or paired-chain data limited detectable features. The authors suggested that the approach could potentially be extended to other disease states and immunological phenotypes. HLA typing was unavailable for some donors at each locus, so association tests used only the typed subset. While some public TCRs were present in many individuals, most TCR sequences turned up only very rarely across donors. A later analysis associated about 17,000 TCR beta sequences with specific HLA alleles at a false discovery rate of 0.05. The earlier analysis of some 560 of the donors excluded some 15 rarely observed V segments, including chromosome 9 orphons, because counts were too low. A further reported finding was that TCR beta sequences accurately predicted the HLA-A and HLA-B alleles for most subjects in the first cohort. For the cohort, immune exposure information was limited to CMV serostatus. According to a later analysis, most CMV-associated TCR beta chains appeared to be HLA-restricted, and the HLA associations seemed to be driven largely by CMV exposure. An earlier analysis of approximately 600 of the donors showed that most TCR beta V segments appeared in productive rearrangements either about 87% or about 30% of the time, which broadly matched IMGT annotations. Linkage disequilibrium might explain the correlated functional status among segregating V segments, but an unknown experimental factor could not be excluded. A later genetic analysis reported fewer N-insertions in productive TCRs among donors in an Asian-associated ancestry cluster than the roughly 670-donor mean. The classifier was reported to diagnose cytomegalovirus status with high specificity and sensitivity in both the original cohort and the validation cohort. A later analysis reported that several top co-occurrence clusters appeared linked to parvovirus B19, influenza, CMV and Epstein-Barr virus. Presence/absence analyses assumed roughly uniform sequencing depth across donors, an assumption that may not hold. A later analysis found that HLA-associated TCR beta chains were more clonally expanded and had lower generation probabilities than equally common non-associated chains. In vitro tests confirmed that a few of the cytomegalovirus-associated TCR beta chains recognize cytomegalovirus antigens. A cluster of highly shared sequence variants was judged likely to represent a technical artifact of the sequencing pipeline. In the study, approximately 150 TCR beta chains were listed as associated with cytomegalovirus. A later analysis found that TCR association rates varied across HLA loci, with DRB1 alleles showing the most associated TCRs and HLA-C alleles the fewest. An association between a missense DCLRE1C variant and V-gene and J-gene trimming of TCR beta chains was found in a later genetic analysis and replicated in an independent cohort. The 87-base-pair reads could not distinguish some IMGT-functional V segments, including TRBV6-2 and TRBV6-3, so those segments were excluded.

This sequence originates from a woman aged 40 to 50 in good health and CMV-seronegative. The source material was PBMCs. The rearranged segments are TRBV10-3 and TRBJ1-1; a stretch of 10 junction bases matches TRBD1. The DNA sequence is given as TGTGCCACGAGACAGGGGGCGACCACTGAAGCTTTCTTT. Translation gives CATRQGATTEAFF.